This T cell receptor beta chain derives from a study of T cells in tumors after PD-1 blockade. Study-wide background: Patients had no prior checkpoint blockade, systemic immunosuppressants, or anti-cancer therapy within 4 weeks.

Using immunoSEQ multiplex PCR, the repertoire was profiled, and TCRdb retains in-frame clones only, with some absent. Here the sample spans approximately 47,000 clones, roughly 80% being singletons. Germline CDR1 reads MDHEN; CDR2 reads SYDVKM. The CDR3 is 16 residues long. The ends were cut back, 6 bases at V and 0 bases at J, with 15 bases in the middle. The J gene is TRBJ1-3, the V gene TRBV28; D gene uncertain. Sequencing used PBMCs, obtained before anti-PD-1 treatment. This clonotype was sampled from a human donor with basal cell carcinoma. The CDR3 loop is CASSSGLPSSGNTIYF. The DNA for the CDR3 is TGTGCCAGCAGCTCCGGACTCCCGAGCTCTGGAAACACCATATATTTT.